Sequencing of this TCR beta chain was carried out in a study of beta chain features in type 1 diabetes. The whole isolated RNA underwent reverse transcription, so sequencing captured expressed TCRB transcripts. Method: immunoSEQ multiplex PCR; TCRdb's copy keeps in-frame clones and lacks some. The sample yields 200,000 to 300,000 clones, roughly 15% seen once. This clone was detected only a few times. This CDR3 has 14 residues. Germline V CDR1 and CDR2: KGHSH, LQKENI. V was pared by 1 base and J by 6 bases, with 12 bases between. What was sequenced was naive CD4+ T cells from blood. The genes are TRBV18 and TRBJ1-2, with D maybe TRBD1 (5 bases). The receptor's source is a woman in her thirties or forties in good health. The CDR3 region is CASSPRAARDGYTF. The CDR3 region has the DNA TGTGCCAGCTCACCACGGGCAGCCAGGGATGGCTACACCTTC.